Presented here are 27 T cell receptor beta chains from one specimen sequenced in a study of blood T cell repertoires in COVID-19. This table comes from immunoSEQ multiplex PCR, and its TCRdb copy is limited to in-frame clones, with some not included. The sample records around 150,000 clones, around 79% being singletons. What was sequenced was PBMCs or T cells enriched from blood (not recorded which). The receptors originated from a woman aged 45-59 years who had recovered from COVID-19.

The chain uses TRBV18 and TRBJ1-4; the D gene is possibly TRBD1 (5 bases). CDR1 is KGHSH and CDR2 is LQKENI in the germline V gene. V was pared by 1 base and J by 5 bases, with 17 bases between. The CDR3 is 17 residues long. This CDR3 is CASSPRGPNPYNEKLFF. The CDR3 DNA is TGTGCCAGCTCACCACGGGGCCCCAACCCCTACAATGAAAAACTGTTTTTT.

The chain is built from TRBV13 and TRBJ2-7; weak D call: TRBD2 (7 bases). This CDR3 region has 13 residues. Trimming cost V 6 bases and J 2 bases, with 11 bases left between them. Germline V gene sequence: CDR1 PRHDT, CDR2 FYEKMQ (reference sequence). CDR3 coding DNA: TGTGCCAGCAGAGGGGGGGCCACCTACGAGCAGTACTTC. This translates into CASRGGATYEQYF.

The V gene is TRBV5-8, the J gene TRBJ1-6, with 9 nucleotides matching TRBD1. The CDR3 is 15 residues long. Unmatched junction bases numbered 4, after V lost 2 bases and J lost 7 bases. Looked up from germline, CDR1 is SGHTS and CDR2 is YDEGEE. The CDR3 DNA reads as TGTGCCAGCAGCTTCGTAGGGACAGGGAATTCACCCCTCCACTTT. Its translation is CASSFVGTGNSPLHF.

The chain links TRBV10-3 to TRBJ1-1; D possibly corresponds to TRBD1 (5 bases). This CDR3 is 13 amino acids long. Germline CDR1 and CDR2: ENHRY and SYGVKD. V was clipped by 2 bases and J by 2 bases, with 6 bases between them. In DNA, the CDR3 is TGTGCCATCAGTGAGAGGGGAAACACTGAAGCTTTCTTT. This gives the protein CAISERGNTEAFF.

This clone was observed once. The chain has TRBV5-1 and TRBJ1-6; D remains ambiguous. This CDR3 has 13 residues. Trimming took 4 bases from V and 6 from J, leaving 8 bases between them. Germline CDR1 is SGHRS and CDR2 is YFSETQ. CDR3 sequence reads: CASSGTVNSPLHF. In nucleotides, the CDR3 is TGCGCCAGCAGCGGAACAGTTAATTCACCCCTCCACTTT.

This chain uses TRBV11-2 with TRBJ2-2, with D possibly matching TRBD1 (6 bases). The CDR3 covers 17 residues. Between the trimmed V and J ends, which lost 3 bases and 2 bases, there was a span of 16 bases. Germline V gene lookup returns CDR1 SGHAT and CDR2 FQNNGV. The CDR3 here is CASSFARDRRNTGELFF. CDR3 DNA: TGTGCCAGCAGCTTTGCACGTGACAGGAGAAACACCGGGGAGCTGTTTTTT.

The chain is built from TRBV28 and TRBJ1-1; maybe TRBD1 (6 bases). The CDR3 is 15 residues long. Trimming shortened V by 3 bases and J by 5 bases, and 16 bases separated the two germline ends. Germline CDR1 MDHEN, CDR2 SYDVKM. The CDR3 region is CASSLRRQARTEAFF. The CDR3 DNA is TGTGCCAGCAGTTTGAGAAGACAGGCTAGGACTGAAGCTTTCTTT.

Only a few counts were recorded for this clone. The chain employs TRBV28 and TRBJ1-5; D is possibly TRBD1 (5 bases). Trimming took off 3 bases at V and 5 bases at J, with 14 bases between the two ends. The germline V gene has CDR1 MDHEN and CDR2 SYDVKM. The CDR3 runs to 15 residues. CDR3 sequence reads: CASSFEGAGHQPQHF. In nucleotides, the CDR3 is TGTGCCAGCAGTTTTGAAGGGGCAGGACATCAGCCCCAGCATTTT.

The CDR3: CASSPRTGGESPLHF. DNA of the CDR3: TGTGCCAGCAGCCCCCGGACAGGGGGCGAATCACCCCTCCACTTT. The V and J genes are TRBV14 and TRBJ1-6, with TRBD1 matching 11 bases. Germline CDR1 SGHDN, CDR2 FVKESK. The CDR3 is made up of 15 amino acids. The trim removed 4 bases at V and 10 bases at J, leaving 6 bases unmatched.

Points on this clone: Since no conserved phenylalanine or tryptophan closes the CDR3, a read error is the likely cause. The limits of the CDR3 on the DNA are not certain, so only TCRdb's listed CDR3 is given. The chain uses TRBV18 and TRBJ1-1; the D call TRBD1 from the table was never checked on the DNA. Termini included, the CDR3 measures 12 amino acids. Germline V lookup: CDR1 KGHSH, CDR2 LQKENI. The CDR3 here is CASSNTTGGGIV.

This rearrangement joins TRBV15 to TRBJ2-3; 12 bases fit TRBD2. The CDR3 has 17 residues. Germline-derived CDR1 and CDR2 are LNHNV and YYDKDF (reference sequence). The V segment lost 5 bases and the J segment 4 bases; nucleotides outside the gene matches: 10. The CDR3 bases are TGTGCCACCAGCCCGAGTCGAACTAGCGGGAGGTCAGATACGCAGTATTTT. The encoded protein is CATSPSRTSGRSDTQYF.

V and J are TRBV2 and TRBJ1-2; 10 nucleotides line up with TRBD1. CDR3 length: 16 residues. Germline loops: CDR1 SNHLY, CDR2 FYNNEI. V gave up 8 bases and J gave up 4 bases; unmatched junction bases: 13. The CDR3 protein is CASGRASWDRGYGYTF. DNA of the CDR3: TGTGCCAGCGGGAGAGCTAGTTGGGACAGGGGCTATGGCTACACCTTC.

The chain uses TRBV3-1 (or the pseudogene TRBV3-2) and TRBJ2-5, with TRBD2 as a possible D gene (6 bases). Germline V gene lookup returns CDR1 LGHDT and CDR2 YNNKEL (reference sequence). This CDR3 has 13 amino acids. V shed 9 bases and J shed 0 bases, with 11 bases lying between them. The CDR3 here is CARRDPYQETQYF. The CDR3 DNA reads TGTGCCAGGCGGGACCCGTACCAAGAGACCCAGTACTTC.

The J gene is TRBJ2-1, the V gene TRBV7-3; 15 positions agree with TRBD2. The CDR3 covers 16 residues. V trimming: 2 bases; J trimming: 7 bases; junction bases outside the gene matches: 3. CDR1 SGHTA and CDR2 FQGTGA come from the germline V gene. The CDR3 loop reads CASSLAGTSGRNEQFF. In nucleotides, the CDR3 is TGTGCCAGCAGCTTAGCCGGGACTAGCGGGAGGAATGAGCAGTTCTTC.

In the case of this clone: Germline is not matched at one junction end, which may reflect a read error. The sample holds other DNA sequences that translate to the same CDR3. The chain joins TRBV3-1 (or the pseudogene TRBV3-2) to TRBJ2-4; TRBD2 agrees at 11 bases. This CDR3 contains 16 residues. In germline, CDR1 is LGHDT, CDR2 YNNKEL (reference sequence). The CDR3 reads CASSQVFGTSGNIQYF. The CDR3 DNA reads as TGTGCCAGCAGCCAAGTGTTTGGGACTAGCGGAAACATTCAGTACTTT.

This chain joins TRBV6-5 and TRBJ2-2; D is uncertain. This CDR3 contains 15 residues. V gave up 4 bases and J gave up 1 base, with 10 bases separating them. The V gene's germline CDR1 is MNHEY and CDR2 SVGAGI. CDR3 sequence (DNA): TGTGCCAGCAGTTCCCTTTTCGGGAACACCGGGGAGCTGTTTTTT. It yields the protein CASSSLFGNTGELFF.

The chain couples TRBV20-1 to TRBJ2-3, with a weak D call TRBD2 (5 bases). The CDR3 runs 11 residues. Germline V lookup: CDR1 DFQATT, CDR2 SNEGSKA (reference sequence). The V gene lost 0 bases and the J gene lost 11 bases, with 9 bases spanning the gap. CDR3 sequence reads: CSAREREKQYF. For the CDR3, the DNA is TGCAGTGCTAGAGAGAGGGAAAAGCAGTATTTT.

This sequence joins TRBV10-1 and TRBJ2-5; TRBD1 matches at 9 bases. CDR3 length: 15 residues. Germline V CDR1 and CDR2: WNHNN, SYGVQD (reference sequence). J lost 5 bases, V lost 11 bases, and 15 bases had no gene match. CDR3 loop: CAPRVRDRVEETQYF. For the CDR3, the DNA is TGCGCCCCGAGGGTAAGGGACAGGGTGGAGGAGACCCAGTACTTC.

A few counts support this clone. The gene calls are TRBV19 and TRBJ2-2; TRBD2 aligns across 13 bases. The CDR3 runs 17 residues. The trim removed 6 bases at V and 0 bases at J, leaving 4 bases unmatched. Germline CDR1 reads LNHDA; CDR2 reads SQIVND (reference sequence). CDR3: CASRRLAGGTNTGELFF. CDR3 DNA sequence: TGTGCCAGTAGGCGACTAGCGGGAGGAACGAACACCGGGGAGCTGTTTTTT.

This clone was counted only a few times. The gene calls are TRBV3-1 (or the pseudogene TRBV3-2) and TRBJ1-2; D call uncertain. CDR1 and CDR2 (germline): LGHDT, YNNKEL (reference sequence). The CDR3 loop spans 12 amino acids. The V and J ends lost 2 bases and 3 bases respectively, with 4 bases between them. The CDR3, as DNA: TGTGCCAGCAGCCAACTTGACTATGGCTACACCTTC. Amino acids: CASSQLDYGYTF.

CDR3 residues: CASSPGLAVPEPYEQYF. The CDR3 DNA reads TGTGCCAGCAGCCCGGGACTAGCGGTCCCAGAGCCCTACGAGCAGTACTTC. The gene calls are TRBV27 and TRBJ2-7; 11 bases are shared with TRBD2. CDR1 and CDR2 (germline): MNHEY, SMNVEV (reference sequence). The CDR3 length is 17 residues. After removal of 6 bases from V and 2 bases from J, the junction contained 12 bases not matched to a gene.

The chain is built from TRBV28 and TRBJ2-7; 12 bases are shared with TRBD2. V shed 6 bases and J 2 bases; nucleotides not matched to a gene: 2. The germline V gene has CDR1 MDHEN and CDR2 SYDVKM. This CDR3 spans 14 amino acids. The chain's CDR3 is CASRPSGRAYEQYF. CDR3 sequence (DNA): TGTGCCAGCAGGCCTAGCGGGAGGGCCTACGAGCAGTACTTC. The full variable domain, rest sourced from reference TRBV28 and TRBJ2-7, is DVKVTQSSRYLVKRTGEKVFLECVQDMDHENMFWYRQDPGLGLRLIYFSYDVKMKEKGDIPEGYSVSREKKERFSLILESASTNQTSMYLCASRPSGRAYEQYFGPGTRLTVT.

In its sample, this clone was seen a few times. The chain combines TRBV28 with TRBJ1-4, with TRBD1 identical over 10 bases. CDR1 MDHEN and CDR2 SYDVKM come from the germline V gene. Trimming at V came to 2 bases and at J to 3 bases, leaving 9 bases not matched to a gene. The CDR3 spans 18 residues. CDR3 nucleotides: TGTGCCAGCAGTTTACCGGACAGGGGGATGGATGCTAATGAAAAACTGTTTTTT. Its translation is CASSLPDRGMDANEKLFF.

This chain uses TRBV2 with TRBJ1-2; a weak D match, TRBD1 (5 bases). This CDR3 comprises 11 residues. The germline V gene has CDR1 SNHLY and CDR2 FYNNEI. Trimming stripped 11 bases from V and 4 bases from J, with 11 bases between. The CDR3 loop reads CARGVSYGYTF. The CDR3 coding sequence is TGTGCCCGGGGGGTGAGCTATGGCTACACCTTC.

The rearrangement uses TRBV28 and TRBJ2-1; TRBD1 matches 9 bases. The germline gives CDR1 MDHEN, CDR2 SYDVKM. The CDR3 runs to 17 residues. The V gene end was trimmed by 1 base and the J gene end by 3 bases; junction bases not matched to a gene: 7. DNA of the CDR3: TGTGCCAGCAGTTTATTGGGTCCGGGACAGGGCTACAATGAGCAGTTCTTC. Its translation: CASSLLGPGQGYNEQFF. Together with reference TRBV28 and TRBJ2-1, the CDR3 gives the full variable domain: DVKVTQSSRYLVKRTGEKVFLECVQDMDHENMFWYRQDPGLGLRLIYFSYDVKMKEKGDIPEGYSVSREKKERFSLILESASTNQTSMYLCASSLLGPGQGYNEQFFGPGTRLTVL.

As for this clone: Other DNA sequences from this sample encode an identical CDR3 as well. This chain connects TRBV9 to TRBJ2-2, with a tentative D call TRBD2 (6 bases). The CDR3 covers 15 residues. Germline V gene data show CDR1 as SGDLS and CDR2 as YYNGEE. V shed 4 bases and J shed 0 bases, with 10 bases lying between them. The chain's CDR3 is CASSSGTSNTGELFF. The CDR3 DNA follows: TGTGCCAGCAGCTCAGGGACTTCGAACACCGGGGAGCTGTTTTTT. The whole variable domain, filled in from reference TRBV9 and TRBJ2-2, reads DSGVTQTPKHLITATGQRVTLRCSPRSGDLSVYWYQQSLDQGLQFLIQYYNGEERAKGNILERFSAQQFPDLHSELNLSSLELGDSALYFCASSSGTSNTGELFFGEGSRLTVL.

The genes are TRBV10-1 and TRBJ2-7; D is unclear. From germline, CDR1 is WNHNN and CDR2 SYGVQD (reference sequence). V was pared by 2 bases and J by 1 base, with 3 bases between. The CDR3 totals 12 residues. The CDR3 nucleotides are TGCGCCAGCAGTGAGACATCCTACGAGCAGTACTTC. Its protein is CASSETSYEQYF.